A selection of T cell receptor beta chains follows, all from one sample in a study of Tregs in tolerant kidney transplant recipients. This table comes from immunoSEQ multiplex PCR, and its TCRdb copy is limited to in-frame clones, with some not included. The table includes 85,000 to 100,000 clones, over 85% detected once. This material consisted of CD4+ T cells from blood, taken before the transplant. The receptors come from a human donor who received a combined kidney and bone marrow transplant. Each CDR3 is given with its conserved first and last residue. A D gene is named only where the DNA matches it firmly. Only some rows state a clone size, as once, few, many or a class for expanded clones.

v_call: TRBV7-9
j_call: TRBJ1-6
cdr3_length: 17
clone_size: NA
d_call: TRBD1
cdr3_aa: CASSPGYEGADNSPLHF
cdr3_nt: TGTGCCAGCAGCCCAGGTTACGAGGGGGCTGATAATTCCCCCCTCCACTTT

v_call: TRBV7-9
j_call: TRBJ1-2
cdr3_length: 16
clone_size: NA
d_call: NA
cdr3_aa: CASSLKLARLNYGYTF
cdr3_nt: TGTGCCAGCAGCTTAAAGTTGGCCAGACTTAACTATGGCTACACCTTC

v_call: TRBV30
j_call: TRBJ1-6
cdr3_length: 14
clone_size: NA
d_call: TRBD1
cdr3_aa: CAWYDNRGGSPLHF
cdr3_nt: TGTGCCTGGTACGACAACAGGGGCGGTTCACCCCTCCACTTT

v_call: TRBV5-1
j_call: TRBJ1-6
cdr3_length: 16
clone_size: few
d_call: NA
cdr3_aa: CASSPTGSSYNSPLHF
cdr3_nt: TGCGCCAGCAGCCCTACAGGGAGCTCCTATAATTCCCCCCTCCACTTT

v_call: TRBV25-1
j_call: TRBJ2-5
cdr3_length: 13
clone_size: NA
d_call: NA
cdr3_aa: CASSRLSQETQYF
cdr3_nt: TGTGCCAGCAGCCGACTGTCTCAAGAGACCCAGTACTTC

v_call: TRBV19
j_call: TRBJ2-5
cdr3_length: 14
clone_size: NA
d_call: NA
cdr3_aa: CASSPQGTQETQYF
cdr3_nt: TGTGCCAGTAGTCCCCAGGGGACCCAAGAGACCCAGTACTTC

v_call: TRBV7-3
j_call: TRBJ2-7
cdr3_length: 15
clone_size: NA
d_call: TRBD1
cdr3_aa: CASSLTGTVYYEQYF
cdr3_nt: TGTGCCAGCAGCTTAACGGGGACAGTGTACTACGAGCAGTACTTC

v_call: TRBV4-1
j_call: TRBJ2-2
cdr3_length: 14
clone_size: NA
d_call: TRBD1
cdr3_aa: CASSDRGGAGELFF
cdr3_nt: TGCGCCAGCAGCGACAGGGGAGGTGCCGGGGAGCTGTTTTTT

v_call: TRBV4-3
j_call: TRBJ2-1
cdr3_length: 16
clone_size: NA
d_call: TRBD2
cdr3_aa: CASSQRTSGVYNEQFF
cdr3_nt: TGCGCCAGCAGCCAGAGGACTAGCGGGGTATACAATGAGCAGTTCTTC

v_call: TRBV5-4
j_call: TRBJ2-3
cdr3_length: 15
clone_size: NA
d_call: NA
cdr3_aa: CASSFSSPDTDTQYF
cdr3_nt: TGTGCCAGCAGCTTCAGTTCCCCCGACACAGATACGCAGTATTTT

v_call: TRBV27
j_call: TRBJ2-7
cdr3_length: 14
clone_size: NA
d_call: TRBD2
cdr3_aa: CASSWTSGGYEQYF
cdr3_nt: TGTGCCAGCAGTTGGACTAGCGGGGGTTACGAGCAGTACTTC

v_call: TRBV18
j_call: TRBJ2-5
cdr3_length: 16
clone_size: NA
d_call: NA
cdr3_aa: CASSPAAGGGGETQYF
cdr3_nt: TGTGCCAGCTCACCAGCAGCCGGAGGGGGCGGGGAGACCCAGTACTTC

v_call: TRBV11-3
j_call: TRBJ1-6
cdr3_length: 14
clone_size: once
d_call: NA
cdr3_aa: CASSLGHGNSPLHF
cdr3_nt: TGTGCCAGCAGCTTAGGCCACGGTAATTCCCCCCTCCACTTT

v_call: TRBV2
j_call: TRBJ2-1
cdr3_length: 14
clone_size: NA
d_call: TRBD1
cdr3_aa: CASSLRQGYNEQFF
cdr3_nt: TGTGCCAGCAGTCTGAGACAGGGTTACAATGAGCAGTTCTTC

v_call: TRBV18
j_call: TRBJ1-1
cdr3_length: 16
clone_size: NA
d_call: NA
cdr3_aa: CASLGLGAPLNTEAFF
cdr3_nt: TGTGCCAGCTTGGGGCTTGGGGCTCCTTTGAACACTGAAGCTTTCTTT

v_call: TRBV18
j_call: TRBJ2-1
cdr3_length: 13
clone_size: NA
d_call: NA
cdr3_aa: CASSSPQDTGQFF
cdr3_nt: TGTGCCAGCTCATCCCCCCAGGACACTGGGCAGTTCTTC

v_call: TRBV7-2
j_call: TRBJ2-3
cdr3_length: 18
clone_size: NA
d_call: TRBD2
cdr3_aa: CASSLVVRASGFTDTQYF
cdr3_nt: TGTGCCAGCAGCTTAGTAGTTCGGGCTAGCGGATTCACAGATACGCAGTATTTT

v_call: TRBV29-1
j_call: TRBJ2-5
cdr3_length: 13
clone_size: NA
d_call: TRBD1
cdr3_aa: CSVPGTGVETQYF
cdr3_nt: TGCAGCGTTCCGGGGACAGGGGTGGAGACCCAGTACTTC

v_call: TRBV4-3
j_call: TRBJ1-2
cdr3_length: 15
clone_size: NA
d_call: NA
cdr3_aa: CASSQEEGFAYGYTF
cdr3_nt: TGCGCCAGCAGCCAAGAGGAGGGTTTCGCATATGGCTACACCTTC

v_call: TRBV4-1
j_call: TRBJ1-4
cdr3_length: 17
clone_size: NA
d_call: NA
cdr3_aa: CASSPRVKAGPNEKLFF
cdr3_nt: TGCGCCAGCAGCCCTCGTGTGAAGGCAGGCCCCAATGAAAAACTGTTTTTT

v_call: TRBV15
j_call: TRBJ2-1
cdr3_length: 15
clone_size: NA
d_call: TRBD2
cdr3_aa: CATSRDSGTSLEQFF
cdr3_nt: TGTGCCACCAGCAGAGACTCCGGGACTAGCCTCGAGCAGTTCTTC

v_call: TRBV4-1
j_call: TRBJ2-3
cdr3_length: 16
clone_size: NA
d_call: NA
cdr3_aa: CASSQGWGQITDTQYF
cdr3_nt: TGCGCCAGCAGCCAAGGTTGGGGACAAATCACAGATACGCAGTATTTT

v_call: TRBV12-2
j_call: TRBJ2-7
cdr3_length: 12
clone_size: NA
d_call: NA
cdr3_aa: CASRLAFIEQYF
cdr3_nt: TGTGCAAGTCGCTTAGCTTTCATCGAGCAGTACTTC

v_call: TRBV27
j_call: TRBJ2-6
cdr3_length: 16
clone_size: NA
d_call: NA
cdr3_aa: CASSPWAISGANVLTF
cdr3_nt: TGTGCCAGCAGTCCCTGGGCGATTTCTGGGGCCAACGTCCTGACTTTC

v_call: TRBV11-3
j_call: TRBJ1-1
cdr3_length: 12
clone_size: NA
d_call: NA
cdr3_aa: CASSRRRDIGFF
cdr3_nt: TGTGCCAGCAGCCGGCGGCGGGATATTGGTTTCTTT

v_call: TRBV2
j_call: TRBJ2-1
cdr3_length: 12
clone_size: NA
d_call: NA
cdr3_aa: CASSHYNNEQFF
cdr3_nt: TGTGCCAGCAGTCACTACAACAATGAGCAGTTCTTC

v_call: TRBV12-2
j_call: TRBJ1-2
cdr3_length: 17
clone_size: NA
d_call: NA
cdr3_aa: CASRLMEAIGDFEPHTF
cdr3_nt: TGTGCAAGTCGCTTAATGGAGGCTATTGGGGACTTTGAGCCCCACACCTTC

v_call: TRBV19
j_call: TRBJ1-5
cdr3_length: 15
clone_size: NA
d_call: NA
cdr3_aa: CASSPSTVSNQPQHF
cdr3_nt: TGTGCCAGTAGTCCCTCAACAGTAAGCAATCAGCCCCAGCATTTT

v_call: TRBV19
j_call: TRBJ2-7
cdr3_length: 14
clone_size: NA
d_call: TRBD1
cdr3_aa: CASRAGQGPYEQYF
cdr3_nt: TGTGCCAGTAGGGCTGGACAGGGCCCCTACGAGCAGTACTTC

v_call: TRBV9
j_call: TRBJ2-7
cdr3_length: 16
clone_size: NA
d_call: NA
cdr3_aa: CASSVATGTSIYEQYF
cdr3_nt: TGTGCCAGCAGCGTAGCTACGGGGACTTCGATCTACGAGCAGTACTTC

v_call: TRBV11-3
j_call: TRBJ2-3
cdr3_length: 15
clone_size: once
d_call: NA
cdr3_aa: CASSGQRRVRDTQYF
cdr3_nt: TGTGCCAGCAGCGGGCAGCGGAGGGTCCGCGATACGCAGTATTTT

v_call: TRBV19
j_call: TRBJ1-1
cdr3_length: 12
clone_size: NA
d_call: NA
cdr3_aa: CASSKLNTEAFF
cdr3_nt: TGTGCCAGTAGTAAGCTGAACACTGAAGCTTTCTTT

v_call: TRBV5-4
j_call: TRBJ1-2
cdr3_length: 16
clone_size: NA
d_call: NA
cdr3_aa: CASSLVRRSAVYGYTF
cdr3_nt: TGTGCCAGCAGCTTGGTACGGAGATCCGCGGTCTATGGCTACACCTTC

v_call: TRBV14
j_call: TRBJ2-3
cdr3_length: 15
clone_size: NA
d_call: TRBD2
cdr3_aa: CASSPRILAGNTQYF
cdr3_nt: TGTGCCAGCAGCCCGAGAATACTAGCGGGAAATACGCAGTATTTT

v_call: TRBV7-3
j_call: TRBJ1-1
cdr3_length: 13
clone_size: NA
d_call: NA
cdr3_aa: CASSRTQNTEAFF
cdr3_nt: TGTGCCAGCAGCCGGACACAGAACACTGAAGCTTTCTTT

v_call: TRBV7-2
j_call: TRBJ1-2
cdr3_length: 13
clone_size: NA
d_call: NA
cdr3_aa: CASSLAGRAGSTF
cdr3_nt: TGTGCCAGCAGCTTAGCTGGCAGGGCTGGCTCCACCTTC

v_call: TRBV14
j_call: TRBJ2-2
cdr3_length: 14
clone_size: NA
d_call: NA
cdr3_aa: CASSQRTGSGELFF
cdr3_nt: TGTGCCAGCAGCCAACGCACGGGGTCCGGGGAGCTGTTTTTT

v_call: TRBV6-1
j_call: TRBJ1-2
cdr3_length: 11
clone_size: NA
d_call: NA
cdr3_aa: CASRYSYGYTF
cdr3_nt: TGTGCCAGCAGGTACTCATATGGCTACACCTTC

v_call: TRBV10-3
j_call: TRBJ2-3
cdr3_length: 15
clone_size: NA
d_call: TRBD1
cdr3_aa: CAIREDRVSEDTQYF
cdr3_nt: TGTGCCATCAGGGAGGACAGGGTGAGTGAAGATACGCAGTATTTT